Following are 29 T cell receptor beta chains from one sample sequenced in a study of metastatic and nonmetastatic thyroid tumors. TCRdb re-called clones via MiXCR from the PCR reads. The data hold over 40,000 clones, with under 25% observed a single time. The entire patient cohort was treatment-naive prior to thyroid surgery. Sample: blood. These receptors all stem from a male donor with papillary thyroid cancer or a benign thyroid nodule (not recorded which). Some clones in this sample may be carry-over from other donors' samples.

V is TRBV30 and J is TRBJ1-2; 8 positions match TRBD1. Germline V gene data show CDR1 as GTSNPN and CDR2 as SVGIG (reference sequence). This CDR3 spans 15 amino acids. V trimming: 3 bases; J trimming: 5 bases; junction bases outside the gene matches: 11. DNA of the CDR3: TGTGCCTGGAGACAAGAAGGACAGGGTTTATATGGCTACACCTTC. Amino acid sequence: CAWRQEGQGLYGYTF.

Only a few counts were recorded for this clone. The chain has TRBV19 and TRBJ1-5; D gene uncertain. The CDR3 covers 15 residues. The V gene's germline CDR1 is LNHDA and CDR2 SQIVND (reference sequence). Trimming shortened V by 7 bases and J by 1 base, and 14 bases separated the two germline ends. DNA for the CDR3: TGTGCCAGTATCCCAAGACCGGGGAGCAATCAGCCCCAGCATTTT. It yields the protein CASIPRPGSNQPQHF.

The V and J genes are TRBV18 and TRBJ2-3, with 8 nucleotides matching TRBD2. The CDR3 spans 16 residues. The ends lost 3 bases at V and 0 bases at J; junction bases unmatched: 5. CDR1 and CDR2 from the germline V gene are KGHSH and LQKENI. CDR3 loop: CASSPMTSASTDTQYF. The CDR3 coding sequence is TGTGCCAGCTCACCCATGACTAGCGCGAGCACAGATACGCAGTATTTT.

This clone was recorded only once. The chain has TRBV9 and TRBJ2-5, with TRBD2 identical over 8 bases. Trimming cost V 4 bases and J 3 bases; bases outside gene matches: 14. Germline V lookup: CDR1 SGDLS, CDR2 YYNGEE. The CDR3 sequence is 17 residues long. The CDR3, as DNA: TGTGCCAGCAGCTCCCCGGAAAGCGGGAGCTGGGAAGAGACCCAGTACTTC. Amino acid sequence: CASSSPESGSWEETQYF.

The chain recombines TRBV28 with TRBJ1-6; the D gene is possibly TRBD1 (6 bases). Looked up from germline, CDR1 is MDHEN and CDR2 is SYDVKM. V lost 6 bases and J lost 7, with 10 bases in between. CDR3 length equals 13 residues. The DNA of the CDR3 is TGTGCCAGCAGGGGACACCTGAATTCACCCCTCCACTTT. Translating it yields CASRGHLNSPLHF.

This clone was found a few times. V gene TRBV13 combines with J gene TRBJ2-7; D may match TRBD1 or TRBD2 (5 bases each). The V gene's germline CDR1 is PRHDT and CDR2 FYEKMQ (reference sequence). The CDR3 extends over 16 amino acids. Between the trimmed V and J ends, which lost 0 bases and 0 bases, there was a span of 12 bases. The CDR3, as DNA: TGTGCCAGCAGCTTAGGAGTGGGACGGCGCTCCTACGAGCAGTACTTC. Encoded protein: CASSLGVGRRSYEQYF.

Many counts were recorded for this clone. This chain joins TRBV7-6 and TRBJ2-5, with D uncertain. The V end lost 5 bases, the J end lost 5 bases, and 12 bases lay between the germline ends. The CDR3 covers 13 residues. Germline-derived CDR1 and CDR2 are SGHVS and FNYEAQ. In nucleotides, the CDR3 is TGTGCCAGCAGCATTAACCTCCAGGAGACCCAGTACTTC. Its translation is CASSINLQETQYF. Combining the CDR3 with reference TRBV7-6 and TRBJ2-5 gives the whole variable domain GAGVSQSPRYKVTKRGQDVALRCDPISGHVSLYWYRQALGQGPEFLTYFNYEAQQDKSGLPNDRFSAERPEGSISTLTIQRTEQRDSAMYRCASSINLQETQYFGPGTRLLVL.

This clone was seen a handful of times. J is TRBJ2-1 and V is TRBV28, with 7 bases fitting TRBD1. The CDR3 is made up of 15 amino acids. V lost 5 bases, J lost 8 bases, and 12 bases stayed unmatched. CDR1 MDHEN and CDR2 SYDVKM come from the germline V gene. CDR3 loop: CASSETGTVGDEQFF. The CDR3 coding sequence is TGTGCCAGCAGTGAAACCGGGACAGTAGGCGATGAGCAGTTCTTC.

The CDR3 nucleotides are TGTGCCAGCAGCCAATCCTGGGGCTACACCTTC. Protein: CASSQSWGYTF. This chain uses TRBV12-3 or TRBV12-4 with TRBJ1-2; no reliable D call. This CDR3 contains 11 residues. The germline V and J ends were trimmed by 6 bases and 8 bases, with 10 bases remaining between them.

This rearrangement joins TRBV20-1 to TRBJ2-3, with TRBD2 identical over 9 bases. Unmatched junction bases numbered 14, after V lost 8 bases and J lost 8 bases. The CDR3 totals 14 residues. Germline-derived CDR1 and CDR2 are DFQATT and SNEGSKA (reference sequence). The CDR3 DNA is TGCAGTATGAGGCGGGAGGGCCTGGCGGGTACGCAGTATTTT. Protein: CSMRREGLAGTQYF.

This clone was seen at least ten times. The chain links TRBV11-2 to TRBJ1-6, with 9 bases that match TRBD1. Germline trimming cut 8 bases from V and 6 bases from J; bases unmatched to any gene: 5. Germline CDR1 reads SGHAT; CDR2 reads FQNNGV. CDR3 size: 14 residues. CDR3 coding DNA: TGTGCCAGCCTTTCGACAGGGGGTAATTCACCCCTCCACTTT. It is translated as CASLSTGGNSPLHF. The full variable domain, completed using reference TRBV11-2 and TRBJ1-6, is EAGVAQSPRYKIIEKRQSVAFWCNPISGHATLYWYQQILGQGPKLLIQFQNNGVVDDSQLPKDRFSAERLKGVDSTLKIQPAKLEDSAVYLCASLSTGGNSPLHFGNGTRLTVT.

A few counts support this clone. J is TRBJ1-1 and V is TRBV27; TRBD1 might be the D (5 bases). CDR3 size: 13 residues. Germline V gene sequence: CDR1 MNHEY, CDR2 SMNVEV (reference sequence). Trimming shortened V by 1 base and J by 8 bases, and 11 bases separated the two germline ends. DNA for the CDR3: TGTGCCAGCAGTTTATTAGGGACGTCCGAAGCTTTCTTT. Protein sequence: CASSLLGTSEAFF.

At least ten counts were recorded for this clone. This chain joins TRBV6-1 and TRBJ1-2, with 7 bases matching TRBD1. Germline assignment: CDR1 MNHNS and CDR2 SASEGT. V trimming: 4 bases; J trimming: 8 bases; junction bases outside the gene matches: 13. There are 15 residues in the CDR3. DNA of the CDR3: TGTGCCAGCAGTGCCCCGGACAGGTTGAGTCACGGCTACACCTTC. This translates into CASSAPDRLSHGYTF.

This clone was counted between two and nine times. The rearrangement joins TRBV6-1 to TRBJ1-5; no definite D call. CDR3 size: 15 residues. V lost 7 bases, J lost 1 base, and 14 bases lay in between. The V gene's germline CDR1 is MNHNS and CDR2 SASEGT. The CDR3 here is CASTETKGSNQPQHF. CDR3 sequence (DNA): TGTGCCAGCACCGAAACCAAAGGGAGCAATCAGCCCCAGCATTTT.

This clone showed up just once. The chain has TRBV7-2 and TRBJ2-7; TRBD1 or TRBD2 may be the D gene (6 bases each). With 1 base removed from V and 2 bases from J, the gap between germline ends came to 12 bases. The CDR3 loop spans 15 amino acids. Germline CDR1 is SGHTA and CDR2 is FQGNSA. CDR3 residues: CASSLGLGGPYEQYF. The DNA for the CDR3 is TGTGCCAGCAGCTTAGGATTGGGGGGCCCCTACGAGCAGTACTTC.

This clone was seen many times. The CDR3: CATSPPLVNEQFF. For the CDR3, the DNA is TGTGCCACCAGCCCCCCCCTCGTTAATGAGCAGTTCTTC. The rearrangement links TRBV24-1 to TRBJ2-1, with D hard to call. The CDR3 spans 13 residues. Germline CDR1 and CDR2: KGHDR and SFDVKD. Deletions cut 7 bases from V and 7 bases from J, with 13 bases between.

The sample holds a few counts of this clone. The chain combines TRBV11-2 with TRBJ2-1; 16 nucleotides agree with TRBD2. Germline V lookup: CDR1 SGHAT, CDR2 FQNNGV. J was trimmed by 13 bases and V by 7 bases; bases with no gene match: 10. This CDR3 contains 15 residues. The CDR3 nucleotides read TGTGCCAGCACCCTAGGGACTAGCGGGGGGGGAAGCCAGTTCTTC. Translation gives CASTLGTSGGGSQFF.

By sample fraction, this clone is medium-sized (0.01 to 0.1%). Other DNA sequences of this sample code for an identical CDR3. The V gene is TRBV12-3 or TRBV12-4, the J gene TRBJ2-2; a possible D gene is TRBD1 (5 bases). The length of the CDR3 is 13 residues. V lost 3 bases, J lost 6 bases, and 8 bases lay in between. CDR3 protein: CASSFAGPGELFF. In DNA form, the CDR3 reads TGTGCCAGCAGTTTTGCAGGGCCCGGGGAGCTGTTTTTT.

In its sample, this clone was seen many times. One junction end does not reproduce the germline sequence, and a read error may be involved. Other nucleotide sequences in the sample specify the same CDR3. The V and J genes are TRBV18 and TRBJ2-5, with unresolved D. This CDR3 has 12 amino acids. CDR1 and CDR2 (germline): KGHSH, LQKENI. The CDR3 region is CASSPLLGTQYF. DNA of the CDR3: TGTGCCAGCTCCCCACTTCTCGGGACCCAGTACTTC.

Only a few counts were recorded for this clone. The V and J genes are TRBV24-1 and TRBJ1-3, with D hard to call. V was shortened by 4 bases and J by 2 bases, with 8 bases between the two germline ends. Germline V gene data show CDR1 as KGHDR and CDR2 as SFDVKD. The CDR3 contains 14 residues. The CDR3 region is CATSDGLPGNTIYF. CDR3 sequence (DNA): TGTGCCACCAGTGACGGGCTCCCTGGAAACACCATATATTTT.

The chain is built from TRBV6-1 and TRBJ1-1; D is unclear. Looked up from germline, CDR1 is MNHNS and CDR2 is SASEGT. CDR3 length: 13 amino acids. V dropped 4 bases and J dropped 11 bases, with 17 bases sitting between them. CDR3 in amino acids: CASSADSDTSAFF. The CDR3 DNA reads TGTGCCAGCAGTGCCGACTCGGATACGTCGGCTTTCTTT.

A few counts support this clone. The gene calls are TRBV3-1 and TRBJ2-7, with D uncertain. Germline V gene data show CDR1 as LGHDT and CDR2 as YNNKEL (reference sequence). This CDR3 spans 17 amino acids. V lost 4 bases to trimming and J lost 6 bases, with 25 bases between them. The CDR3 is CASSPIGITSSVGEQYF. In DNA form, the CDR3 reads TGTGCCAGCAGCCCCATAGGGATTACCAGCAGCGTGGGCGAGCAGTACTTC.

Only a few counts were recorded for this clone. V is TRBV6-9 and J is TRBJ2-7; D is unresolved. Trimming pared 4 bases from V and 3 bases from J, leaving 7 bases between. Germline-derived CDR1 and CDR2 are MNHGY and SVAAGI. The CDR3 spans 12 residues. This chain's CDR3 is CASSSLYYEQYF. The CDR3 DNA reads TGTGCCAGCAGTTCCCTGTACTACGAGCAGTACTTC.

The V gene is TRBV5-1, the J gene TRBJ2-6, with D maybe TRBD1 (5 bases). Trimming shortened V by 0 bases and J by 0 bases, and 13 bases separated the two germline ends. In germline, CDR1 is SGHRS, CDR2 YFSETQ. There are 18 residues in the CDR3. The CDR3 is CASSLEGQGYSGANVLTF. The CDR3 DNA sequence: TGCGCCAGCAGCTTGGAGGGGCAGGGATACTCTGGGGCCAACGTCCTGACTTTC.

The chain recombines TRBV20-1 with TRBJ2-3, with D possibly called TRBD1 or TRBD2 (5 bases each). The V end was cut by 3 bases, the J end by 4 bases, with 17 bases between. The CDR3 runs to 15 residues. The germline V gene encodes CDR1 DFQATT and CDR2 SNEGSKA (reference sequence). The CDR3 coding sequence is TGCAGTGCTAGGGAAGGTTGGGGGAGCTCAGATACGCAGTATTTT. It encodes CSAREGWGSSDTQYF.

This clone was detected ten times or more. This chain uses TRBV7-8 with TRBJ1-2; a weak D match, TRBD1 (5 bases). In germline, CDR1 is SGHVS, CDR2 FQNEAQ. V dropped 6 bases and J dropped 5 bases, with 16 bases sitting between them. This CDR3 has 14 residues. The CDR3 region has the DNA TGTGCCAGCAGTGATAAGGGGTTTGGGTATGGCTACACCTTC. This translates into CASSDKGFGYGYTF.

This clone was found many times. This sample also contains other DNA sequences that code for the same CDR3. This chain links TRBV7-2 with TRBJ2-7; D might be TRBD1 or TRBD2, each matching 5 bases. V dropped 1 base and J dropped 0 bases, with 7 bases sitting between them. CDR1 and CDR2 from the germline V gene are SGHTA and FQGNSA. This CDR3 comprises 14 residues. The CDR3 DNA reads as TGTGCCAGCAGCTTAGGGGGGATCTCCTACGAGCAGTACTTC. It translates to CASSLGGISYEQYF. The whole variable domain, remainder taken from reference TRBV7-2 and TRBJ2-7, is GAGVSQSPSNKVTEKGKDVELRCDPISGHTALYWYRQSLGQGLEFLIYFQGNSAPDKSGLPSDRFSAERTGGSVSTLTIQRTQQEDSAVYLCASSLGGISYEQYFGPGTRLTVT.

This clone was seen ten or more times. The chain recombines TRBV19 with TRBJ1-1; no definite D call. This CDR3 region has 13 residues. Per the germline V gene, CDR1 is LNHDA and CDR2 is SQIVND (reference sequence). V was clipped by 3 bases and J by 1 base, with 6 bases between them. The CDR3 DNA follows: TGTGCCAGTAGTATGGCCCGGAACACTGAAGCTTTCTTT. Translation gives CASSMARNTEAFF.

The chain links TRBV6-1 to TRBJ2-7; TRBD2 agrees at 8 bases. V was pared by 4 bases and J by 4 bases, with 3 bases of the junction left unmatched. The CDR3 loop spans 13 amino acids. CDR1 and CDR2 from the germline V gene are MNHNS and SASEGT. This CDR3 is CASSVGGGYEQYF. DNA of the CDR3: TGTGCCAGCAGTGTCGGGGGGGGATACGAGCAGTACTTC.